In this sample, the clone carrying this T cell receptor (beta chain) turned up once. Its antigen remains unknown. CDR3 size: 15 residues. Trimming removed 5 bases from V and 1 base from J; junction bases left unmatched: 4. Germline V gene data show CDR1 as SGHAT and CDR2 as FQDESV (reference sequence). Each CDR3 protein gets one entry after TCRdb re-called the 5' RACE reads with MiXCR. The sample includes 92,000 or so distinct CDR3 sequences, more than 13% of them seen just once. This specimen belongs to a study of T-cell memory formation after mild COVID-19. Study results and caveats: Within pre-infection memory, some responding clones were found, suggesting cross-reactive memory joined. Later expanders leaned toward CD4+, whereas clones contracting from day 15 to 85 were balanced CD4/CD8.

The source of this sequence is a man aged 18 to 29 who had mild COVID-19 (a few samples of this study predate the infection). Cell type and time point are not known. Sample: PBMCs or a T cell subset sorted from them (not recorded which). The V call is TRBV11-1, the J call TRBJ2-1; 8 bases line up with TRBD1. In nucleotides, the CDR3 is TGTGCCAGCAGCACCGACAGGGGTTCCTACAATGAGCAGTTCTTC. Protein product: CASSTDRGSYNEQFF.